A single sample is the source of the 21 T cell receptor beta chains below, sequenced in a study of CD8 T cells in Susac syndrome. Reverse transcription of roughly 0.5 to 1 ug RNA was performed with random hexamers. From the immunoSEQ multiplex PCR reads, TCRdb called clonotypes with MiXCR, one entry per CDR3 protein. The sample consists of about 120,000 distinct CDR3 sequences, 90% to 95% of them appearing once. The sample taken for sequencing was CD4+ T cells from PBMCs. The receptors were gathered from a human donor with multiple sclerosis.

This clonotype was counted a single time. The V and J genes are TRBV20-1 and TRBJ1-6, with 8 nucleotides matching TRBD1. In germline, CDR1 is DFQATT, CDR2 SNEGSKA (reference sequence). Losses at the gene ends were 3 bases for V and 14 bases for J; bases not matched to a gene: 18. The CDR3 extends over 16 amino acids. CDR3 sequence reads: CSARVMDRDKFRALHF. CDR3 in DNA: TGCAGTGCTAGGGTAATGGACAGGGACAAATTCAGGGCCCTCCACTTT.

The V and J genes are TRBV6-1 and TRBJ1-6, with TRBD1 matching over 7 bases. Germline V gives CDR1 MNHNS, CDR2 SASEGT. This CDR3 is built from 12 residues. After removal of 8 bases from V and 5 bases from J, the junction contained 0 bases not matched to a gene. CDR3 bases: TGTGCCAGCGGGACAGATAATTCACCCCTCCACTTT. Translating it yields CASGTDNSPLHF.

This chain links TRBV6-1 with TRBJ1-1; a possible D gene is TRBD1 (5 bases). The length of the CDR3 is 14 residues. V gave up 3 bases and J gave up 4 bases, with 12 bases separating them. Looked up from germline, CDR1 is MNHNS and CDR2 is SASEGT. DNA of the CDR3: TGTGCCAGCAGTGATGGGCAGGGAGGCACTGAAGCTTTCTTT. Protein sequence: CASSDGQGGTEAFF.

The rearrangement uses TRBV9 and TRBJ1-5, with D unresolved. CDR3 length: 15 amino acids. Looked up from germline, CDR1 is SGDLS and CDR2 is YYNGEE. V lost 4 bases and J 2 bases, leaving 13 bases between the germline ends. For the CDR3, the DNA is TGTGCCAGCAGCCAAGGTCTCGGGGGCAATCAGCCCCAGCATTTT. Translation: CASSQGLGGNQPQHF. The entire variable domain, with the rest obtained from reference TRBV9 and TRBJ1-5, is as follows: DSGVTQTPKHLITATGQRVTLRCSPRSGDLSVYWYQQSLDQGLQFLIQYYNGEERAKGNILERFSAQQFPDLHSELNLSSLELGDSALYFCASSQGLGGNQPQHFGDGTRLSIL.

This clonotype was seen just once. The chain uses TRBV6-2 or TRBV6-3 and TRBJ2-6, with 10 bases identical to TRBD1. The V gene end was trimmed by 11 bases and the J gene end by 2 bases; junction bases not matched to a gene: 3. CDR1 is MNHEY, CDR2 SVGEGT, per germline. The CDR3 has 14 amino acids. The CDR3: CAVGQGAGANVLTF. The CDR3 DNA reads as TGTGCCGTAGGACAGGGGGCTGGGGCCAACGTCCTGACTTTC.

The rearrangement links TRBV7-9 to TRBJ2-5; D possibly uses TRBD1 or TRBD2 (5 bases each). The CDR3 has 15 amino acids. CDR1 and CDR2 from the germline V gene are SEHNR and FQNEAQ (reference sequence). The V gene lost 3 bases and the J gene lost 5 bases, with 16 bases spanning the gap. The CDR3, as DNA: TGTGCCAGCAGCTTGTGGTTGGGGGTTTGGGAGACCCAGTACTTC. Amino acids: CASSLWLGVWETQYF. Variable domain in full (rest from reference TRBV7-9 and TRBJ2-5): DTGVSQNPRHKITKRGQNVTFRCDPISEHNRLYWYRQTLGQGPEFLTYFQNEAQLEKSRLLSDRFSAERPKGSFSTLEIQRTEQGDSAMYLCASSLWLGVWETQYFGPGTRLLVL.

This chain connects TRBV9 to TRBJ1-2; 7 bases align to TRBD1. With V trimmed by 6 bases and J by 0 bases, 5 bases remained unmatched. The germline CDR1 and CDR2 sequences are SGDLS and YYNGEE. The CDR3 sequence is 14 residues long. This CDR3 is CASTADRTNYGYTF. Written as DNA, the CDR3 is TGTGCCAGCACCGCGGACAGGACTAACTATGGCTACACCTTC.

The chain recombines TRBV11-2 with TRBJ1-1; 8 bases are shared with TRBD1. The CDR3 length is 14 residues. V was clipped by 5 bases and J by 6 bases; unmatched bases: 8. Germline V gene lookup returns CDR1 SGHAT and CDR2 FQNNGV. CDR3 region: CASSPDRVWSEAFF. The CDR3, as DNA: TGTGCCAGCAGCCCGGACAGGGTTTGGTCTGAAGCTTTCTTT.

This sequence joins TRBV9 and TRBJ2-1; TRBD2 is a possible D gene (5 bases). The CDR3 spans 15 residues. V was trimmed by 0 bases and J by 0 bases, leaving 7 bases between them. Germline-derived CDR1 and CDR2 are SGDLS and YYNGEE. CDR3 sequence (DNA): TGTGCCAGCAGCGTAGACGGGGACTCCTACAATGAGCAGTTCTTC. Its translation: CASSVDGDSYNEQFF.

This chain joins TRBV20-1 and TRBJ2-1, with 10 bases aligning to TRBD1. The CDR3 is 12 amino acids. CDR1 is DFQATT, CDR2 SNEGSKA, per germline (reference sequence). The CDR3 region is CRARDRGNEQFF. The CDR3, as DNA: TGCAGGGCACGGGACAGGGGTAATGAGCAGTTCTTC.

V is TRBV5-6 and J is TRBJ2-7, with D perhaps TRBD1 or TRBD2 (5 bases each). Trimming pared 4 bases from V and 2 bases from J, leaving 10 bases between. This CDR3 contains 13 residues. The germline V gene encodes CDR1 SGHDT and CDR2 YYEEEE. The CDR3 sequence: CASSGGPTYEQYF. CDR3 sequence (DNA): TGTGCCAGCAGCGGGGGTCCCACCTACGAGCAGTACTTC.

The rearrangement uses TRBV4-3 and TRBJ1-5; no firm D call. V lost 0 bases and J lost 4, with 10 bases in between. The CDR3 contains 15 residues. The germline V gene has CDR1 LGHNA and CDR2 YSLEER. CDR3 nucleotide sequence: TGCGCCAGCAGCCAAGATCCGAGGGCGAATCAGCCCCAGCATTTT. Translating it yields CASSQDPRANQPQHF.

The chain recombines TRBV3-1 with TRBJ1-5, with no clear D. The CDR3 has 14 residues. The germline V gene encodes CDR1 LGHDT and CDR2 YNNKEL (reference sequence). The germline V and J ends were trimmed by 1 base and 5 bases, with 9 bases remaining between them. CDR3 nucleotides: TGTGCCAGCAGCCAAGGGCGTGGGGATCAGCCCCAGCATTTT. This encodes CASSQGRGDQPQHF.

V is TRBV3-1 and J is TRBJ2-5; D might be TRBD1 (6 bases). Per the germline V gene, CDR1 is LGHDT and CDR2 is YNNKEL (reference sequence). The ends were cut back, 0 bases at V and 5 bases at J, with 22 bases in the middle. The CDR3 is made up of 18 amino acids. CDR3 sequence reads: CASSQDRFSGHPSETQYF. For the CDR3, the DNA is TGTGCCAGCAGCCAAGATAGGTTCTCGGGACACCCTTCGGAGACCCAGTACTTC.

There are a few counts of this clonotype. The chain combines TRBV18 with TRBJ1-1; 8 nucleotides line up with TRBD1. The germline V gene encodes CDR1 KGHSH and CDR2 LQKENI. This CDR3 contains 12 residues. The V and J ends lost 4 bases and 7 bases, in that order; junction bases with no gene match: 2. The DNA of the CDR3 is TGTGCCAGCTCACAAGACAGGGGTGAAGCTTTCTTT. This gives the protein CASSQDRGEAFF.

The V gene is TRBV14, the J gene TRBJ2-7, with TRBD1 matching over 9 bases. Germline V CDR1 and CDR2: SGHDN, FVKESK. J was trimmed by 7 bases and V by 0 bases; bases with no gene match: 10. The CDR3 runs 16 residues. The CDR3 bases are TGTGCCAGCAGCCAAGACAGTGAACAGGGGGCTCGGGAGCAGTACTTC. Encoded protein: CASSQDSEQGAREQYF.

In nucleotides, the CDR3 is TGTGCCAGCAGTTACCGAAAAGGGGCCGGGGAGACCCAGTACTTC. Translation: CASSYRKGAGETQYF. The chain carries TRBV6-5 and TRBJ2-5, with D possibly TRBD1 on 5 matching bases. The length of the CDR3 is 15 residues. V lost 2 bases to trimming and J lost 5 bases, with 15 bases between them. Germline V gene data show CDR1 as MNHEY and CDR2 as SVGAGI.

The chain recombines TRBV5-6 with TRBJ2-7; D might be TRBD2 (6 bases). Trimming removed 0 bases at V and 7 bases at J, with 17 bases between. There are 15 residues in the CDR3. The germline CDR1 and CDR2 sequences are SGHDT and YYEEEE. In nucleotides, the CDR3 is TGTGCCAGCAGCTTGGCCGGTAATAGACGGGGGGAGCAGTACTTC. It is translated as CASSLAGNRRGEQYF.

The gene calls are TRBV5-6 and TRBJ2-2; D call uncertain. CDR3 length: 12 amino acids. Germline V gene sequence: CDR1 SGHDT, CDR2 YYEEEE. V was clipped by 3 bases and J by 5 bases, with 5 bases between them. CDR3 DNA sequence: TGTGCCAGCAGCTCAACTACCGGGGAGCTGTTTTTT. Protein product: CASSSTTGELFF.

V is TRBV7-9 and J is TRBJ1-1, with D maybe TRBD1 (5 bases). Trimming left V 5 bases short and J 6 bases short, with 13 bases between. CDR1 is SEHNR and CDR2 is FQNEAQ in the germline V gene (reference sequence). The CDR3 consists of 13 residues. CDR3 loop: CASSPNLGAEAFF. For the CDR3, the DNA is TGTGCCAGCAGCCCGAACCTGGGGGCTGAAGCTTTCTTT.

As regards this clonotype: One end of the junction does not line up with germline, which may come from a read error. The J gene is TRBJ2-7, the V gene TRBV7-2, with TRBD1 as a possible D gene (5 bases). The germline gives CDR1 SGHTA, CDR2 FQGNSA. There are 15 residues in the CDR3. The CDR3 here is CVSSLIQDPDYEQYF. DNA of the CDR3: TGTGTCAGCAGCTTAATACAGGATCCTGATTACGAGCAGTACTTC.